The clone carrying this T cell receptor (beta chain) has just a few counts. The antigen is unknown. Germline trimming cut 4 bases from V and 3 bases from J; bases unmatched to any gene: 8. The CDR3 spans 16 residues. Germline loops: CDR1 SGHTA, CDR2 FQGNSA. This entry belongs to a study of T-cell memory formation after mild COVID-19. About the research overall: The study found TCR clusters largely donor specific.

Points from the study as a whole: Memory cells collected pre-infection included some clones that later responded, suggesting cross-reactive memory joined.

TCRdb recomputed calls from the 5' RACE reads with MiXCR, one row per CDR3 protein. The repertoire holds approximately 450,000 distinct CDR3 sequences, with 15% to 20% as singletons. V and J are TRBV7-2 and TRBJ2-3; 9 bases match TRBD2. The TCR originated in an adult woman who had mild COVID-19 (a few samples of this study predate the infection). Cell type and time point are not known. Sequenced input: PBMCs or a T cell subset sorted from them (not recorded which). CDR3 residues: CASSYLAGAGTDTQYF. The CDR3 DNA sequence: TGTGCCAGCAGCTACTTAGCGGGAGCGGGTACAGATACGCAGTATTTT.